The next 2 T cell receptor beta chains were all read from a single sample in a study of T cell responses to AZD1222 COVID-19 vaccine. The method was immunoSEQ multiplex PCR; TCRdb's version includes in-frame clones alone and lacks a portion of them. This sample has approximately 170,000 clones; approximately 90% occur once, and the top ten carry approximately 4%. Sequencing used peripheral blood, obtained on day 0 of AZD1222 vaccination. These receptors were obtained from an adult in good health.

This clone was seen only once. The rearrangement joins TRBV6-6 to TRBJ2-1; 8 bases map to TRBD1. The germline gives CDR1 MNHNY, CDR2 SVGAGI (reference sequence). This CDR3 region has 13 residues. V dropped 6 bases and J dropped 11; count of bases not matched to a gene: 9. The DNA of the CDR3 is TGTGCCAGCAGAGCCGGACAGGGCAACCAGCAGTTCTTC. Its translation is CASRAGQGNQQFF.

V and J are TRBV5-6 and TRBJ1-6; 9 nucleotides align to TRBD1. Germline V gene lookup returns CDR1 SGHDT and CDR2 YYEEEE. With V trimmed by 4 bases and J by 7 bases, 6 bases remained unmatched. The CDR3 runs 15 residues. The CDR3 nucleotides read TGTGCCAGCAGCCCAGATGACAGGGGGAATTCACCCCTCCACTTT. This codes for CASSPDDRGNSPLHF.